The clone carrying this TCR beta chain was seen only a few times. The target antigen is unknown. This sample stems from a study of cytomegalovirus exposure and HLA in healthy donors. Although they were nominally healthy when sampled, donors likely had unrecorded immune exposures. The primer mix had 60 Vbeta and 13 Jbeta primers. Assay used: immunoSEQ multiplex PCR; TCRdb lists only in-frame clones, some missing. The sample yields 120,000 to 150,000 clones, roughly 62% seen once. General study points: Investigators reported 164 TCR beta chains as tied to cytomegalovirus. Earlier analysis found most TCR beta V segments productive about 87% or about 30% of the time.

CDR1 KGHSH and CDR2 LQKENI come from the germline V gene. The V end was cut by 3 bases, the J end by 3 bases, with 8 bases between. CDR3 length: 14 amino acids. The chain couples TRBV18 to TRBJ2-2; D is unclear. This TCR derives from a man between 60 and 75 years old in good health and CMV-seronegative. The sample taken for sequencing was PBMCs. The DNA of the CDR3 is TGTGCCAGCTCACCCAAACGGGACACCGGGGAGCTGTTTTTT. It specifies CASSPKRDTGELFF. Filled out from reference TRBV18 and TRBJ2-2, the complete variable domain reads NAGVMQNPRHLVRRRGQEARLRCSPMKGHSHVYWYRQLPEEGLKFMVYLQKENIIDESGMPKERFSAEFPKEGPSILRIQQVVRGDSAAYFCASSPKRDTGELFFGEGSRLTVL.